The 9 T cell receptor beta chains below come from one sample, sequenced in a study of blood T cell repertoires in COVID-19. Data came from immunoSEQ multiplex PCR; TCRdb stores just in-frame clones and leaves some out. This table has about 270,000 clones, roughly 86% appearing once. The sample was PBMCs or T cells enriched from blood (not recorded which). These receptors all come from a young woman who had recovered from COVID-19.

The CDR3 loop is CASSQGTSGGTDTQYF. The CDR3, as DNA: TGTGCCAGCAGCCAAGGGACTAGCGGGGGCACAGATACGCAGTATTTT. The chain combines TRBV3-1 (or the pseudogene TRBV3-2) with TRBJ2-3, with 12 bases aligning to TRBD2. The CDR3 consists of 16 residues. In germline, CDR1 is LGHDT, CDR2 YNNKEL (reference sequence). Trimming at V came to 1 base and at J to 1 base, leaving 0 bases not matched to a gene.

The chain joins TRBV18 to TRBJ2-2; TRBD2 agrees at 9 bases. V lost 0 bases and J lost 4; bases outside the gene matches: 12. CDR1 and CDR2 (germline): KGHSH, LQKENI. This CDR3 comprises 19 residues. In nucleotides, the CDR3 is TGTGCCAGCTCACCACCATTGGTGGCGGGAGGGCCTTCCACCGGGGAGCTGTTTTTT. Translating gives CASSPPLVAGGPSTGELFF.

In the case of this clone: The junction shows a germline mismatch at one end, possibly a read error. V usage is TRBV4-3 and J usage is TRBJ2-3; 10 nucleotides match TRBD1. CDR1 is LGHNA and CDR2 is YSLEER in the germline V gene. The CDR3 contains 15 residues. This CDR3 is CASSQDPGQGRTMDF. The CDR3 nucleotides read TGCGCCAGCAGCCAAGATCCGGGACAGGGGCGTACCATGGATTTT.

The chain is built from TRBV7-2 and TRBJ1-3, with TRBD1 identical over 7 bases. J lost 8 bases, V lost 2 bases, and 3 bases had no gene match. From germline, CDR1 is SGHTA and CDR2 FQGNSA. This CDR3 region has 13 residues. Written as DNA, the CDR3 is TGTGCCAGCAGCTTAAACAGGGGAGACACCATATATTTT. Translation gives CASSLNRGDTIYF.

The gene calls are TRBV7-3 and TRBJ2-7, with D maybe TRBD1 (6 bases). V lost 2 bases and J lost 2, with 13 bases in between. Germline values: CDR1 SGHTA, CDR2 FQGTGA. CDR3 size: 15 residues. The CDR3 nucleotides read TGTGCCAGCAGCTTAGGTGGGACATCGACCTACGAGCAGTACTTC. Translating it yields CASSLGGTSTYEQYF.

The V and J genes are TRBV28 and TRBJ2-1; 7 nucleotides align to TRBD2. From germline, CDR1 is MDHEN and CDR2 SYDVKM. The CDR3 consists of 11 residues. The V segment lost 8 bases and the J segment 8 bases; nucleotides outside the gene matches: 3. DNA for the CDR3: TGTGCCAGCGGGAGGGTCTATGAGCAGTTCTTC. As protein: CASGRVYEQFF.

The V and J genes are TRBV9 and TRBJ1-2; TRBD1 matches at 8 bases. Germline CDR1 is SGDLS and CDR2 is YYNGEE. The CDR3 has 17 amino acids. J lost 6 bases, V lost 0 bases, and 13 bases had no gene match. The CDR3 coding sequence is TGTGCCAGCAGCGTAGCAACCGGGACAGGAGCACCTGATGGCTACACCTTC. Amino acid sequence: CASSVATGTGAPDGYTF.

The gene calls are TRBV6-5 and TRBJ1-2; D unclear. V dropped 8 bases and J dropped 2 bases, with 12 bases sitting between them. There are 13 residues in the CDR3. Germline V gene lookup returns CDR1 MNHEY and CDR2 SVGAGI. The CDR3 spells CASDEGRNYGYTF. In DNA, the CDR3 is TGTGCCAGCGATGAGGGTCGGAACTATGGCTACACCTTC.

The chain is built from TRBV7-9 and TRBJ1-1; D is unresolved. The germline gives CDR1 SEHNR, CDR2 FQNEAQ (reference sequence). Trimming removed 7 bases from V and 11 bases from J, with 8 bases in between. This CDR3 is built from 9 residues. Here the CDR3 DNA reads TGTGCCAGCAAGACGGGGGCTTTCTTT. The encoded protein is CASKTGAFF.